This T cell receptor beta chain was identified in a study of T cells in Graves' hyperthyroidism and ophthalmopathy. Study results and caveats: A model of 13 V-J features distinguished ophthalmopathy from stable hyperthyroidism. Blood also contained most expanded thyroid clonotypes above 0.001. Ophthalmopathy got predicted by the model a median roughly six months before its onset.

To note about this clonotype: Its antigen remains unidentified.

CDR1 is KGHDR, CDR2 SFDVKD, per germline. CDR3 size: 15 residues. Trimming took 12 bases from V and 1 from J, leaving 18 bases between them. Amplified TCR beta CDR3 regions derived from RNA transcripts. First-round RT-PCR of the TCR CDR3 relied on the HTBI primer set. In TCRdb, the multiplex PCR reads were re-called with MiXCR into one record per CDR3 protein. The sample lists about 640,000 distinct CDR3 sequences, about 45% occurring once. The specimen was peripheral blood or thyroid tissue (not recorded which). This TCR was sampled from an adult man with Graves' disease, either hyperthyroidism or ophthalmopathy (not recorded which). V usage is TRBV24-1 and J usage is TRBJ1-5, with D perhaps TRBD1 (5 bases). CDR3 coding DNA: TGTGCCGGCAAAGGGGCACAAGGGAGCAATCAGCCCCAGCATTTT. Its protein is CAGKGAQGSNQPQHF.